The clone carrying this T cell receptor beta chain is medium-sized (0.01 to 0.1%) in the sample. This entry is derived from a study of T cell repertoires in aging, cancer and after chemotherapy. TCR beta rearrangements were amplified from peripheral blood genomic DNA. Rearranged V-D-J TRB sequences were amplified with a mixed TRB-A/B primer pool. TCRdb analysed the multiplex PCR reads with MiXCR anew, one entry per CDR3 protein. This sample yields some 9,000 distinct CDR3 sequences, of which 24% are seen a single time; around 2.8% belongs to the top ten. The CDR3 covers 15 residues. Germline V lookup: CDR1 GTSNPN, CDR2 SVGIG (reference sequence). The germline V and J ends were trimmed by 3 bases and 4 bases, with 15 bases remaining between them.

V is TRBV30 and J is TRBJ2-2, with D perhaps matching TRBD2 (5 bases). Sequenced sample: blood. The receptor comes from a human donor in good health. CDR3 amino acids: CAWRMKGAPTGELFF. The CDR3 DNA follows: TGTGCCTGGAGGATGAAGGGAGCCCCCACCGGGGAGCTGTTTTTT.